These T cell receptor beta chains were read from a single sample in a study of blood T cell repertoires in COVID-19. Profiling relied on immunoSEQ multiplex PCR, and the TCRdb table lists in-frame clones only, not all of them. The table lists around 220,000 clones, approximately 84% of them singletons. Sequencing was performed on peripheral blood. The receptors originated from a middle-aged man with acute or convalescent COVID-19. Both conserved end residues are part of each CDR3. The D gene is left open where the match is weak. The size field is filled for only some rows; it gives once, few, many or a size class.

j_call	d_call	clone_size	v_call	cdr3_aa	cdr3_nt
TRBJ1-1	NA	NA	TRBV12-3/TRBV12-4	CASNGQQNTEAFF	TGTGCCAGTAACGGACAGCAAAACACTGAAGCTTTCTTT
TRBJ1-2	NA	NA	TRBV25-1	CASSRQEEGYTF	TGTGCCAGCAGCCGACAGGAGGAGGGCTACACCTTC
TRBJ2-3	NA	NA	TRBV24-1	CATMDTSSTDTQYF	TGTGCCACTATGGACACCTCGAGCACAGATACGCAGTATTTT
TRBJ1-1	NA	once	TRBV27	CASSLGDTRIRNTEAFF	TGTGCCAGCAGTTTAGGGGACACTCGAATCCGGAACACTGAAGCTTTCTTT
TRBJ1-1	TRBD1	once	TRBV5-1	CASSFQGAGNTEAFF	TGCGCCAGCAGCTTCCAGGGGGCTGGGAACACTGAAGCTTTCTTT
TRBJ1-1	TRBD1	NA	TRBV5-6	CASSLLEATGKAFF	TGTGCCAGCAGCTTGTTGGAAGCGACAGGGAAAGCTTTCTTT
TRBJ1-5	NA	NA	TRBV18	CASSRAGDQPQHF	TGTGCCAGCTCACGGGCAGGGGATCAGCCCCAGCATTTT
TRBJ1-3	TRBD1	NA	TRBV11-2	CASSSRQGRGNTIYF	TGTGCCAGCAGCTCGAGACAGGGGAGGGGAAACACCATATATTTT
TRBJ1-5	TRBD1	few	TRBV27	CASSRGQGGYQPQHF	TGTGCCAGCAGTCGGGGACAGGGAGGATATCAGCCCCAGCATTTT
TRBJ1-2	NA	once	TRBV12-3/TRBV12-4	CASSPGHYGYTF	TGTGCCAGCAGTCCAGGGCACTATGGCTACACCTTC
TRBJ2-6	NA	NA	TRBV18	CASSPPSGSGANVLTF	TGTGCCAGCTCACCACCTTCCGGTTCTGGGGCCAACGTCCTGACTTTC
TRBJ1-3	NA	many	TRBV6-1	CASSENYNGHSGNTIYF	TGTGCCAGCAGTGAAAATTATAACGGACACTCTGGAAACACCATATATTTT
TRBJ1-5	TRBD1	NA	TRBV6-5	CASSTVGQGGQPQHF	TGTGCCAGCAGTACCGTAGGACAGGGAGGGCAGCCCCAGCATTTT
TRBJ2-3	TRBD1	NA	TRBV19	CASSTQGADTQYF	TGTGCCAGTAGTACACAGGGGGCAGATACGCAGTATTTT
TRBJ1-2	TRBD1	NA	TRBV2	CASRDRGIVGYTF	TGTGCCAGCAGGGACAGGGGGATTGTTGGCTACACCTTC
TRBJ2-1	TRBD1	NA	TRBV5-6	CASSLAIDRALNNEQFF	TGTGCCAGCAGCTTGGCCATTGACAGGGCCCTGAACAATGAGCAGTTCTTC
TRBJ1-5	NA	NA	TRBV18	CASSTGPDQPQHF	TGTGCCAGCTCTACAGGGCCCGATCAGCCCCAGCATTTT
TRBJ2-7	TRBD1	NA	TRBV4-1	CASSHSDRGREQYF	TGCGCCAGCAGCCACTCGGACAGGGGAAGGGAGCAGTACTTC
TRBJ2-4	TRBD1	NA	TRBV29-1	CSVSQGAWVGAKNIQYF	TGCAGCGTTTCACAGGGGGCTTGGGTGGGGGCCAAAAACATTCAGTACTTC
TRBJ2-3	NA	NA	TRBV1	CTSSRSRQGVEDTQYF	TGCACCAGCAGCCGATCTCGACAGGGGGTGGAAGATACGCAGTATTTT
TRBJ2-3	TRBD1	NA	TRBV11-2	CASSTQTGGLDTQYF	TGTGCCAGCAGCACCCAAACAGGGGGCTTGGATACGCAGTATTTT
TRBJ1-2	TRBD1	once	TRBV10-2	CASGGTGGLANYGYTF	TGCGCCAGCGGTGGGACAGGGGGCTTAGCTAACTATGGCTACACCTTC
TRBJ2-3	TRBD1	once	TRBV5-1	CASSLDRGSADTQYF	TGCGCCAGCAGCTTGGACAGGGGTTCGGCAGATACGCAGTATTTT
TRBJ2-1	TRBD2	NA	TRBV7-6	CASSLVSQRGNNEQFF	TGTGCCAGCAGCTTAGTGTCCCAGCGGGGAAACAATGAGCAGTTCTTC
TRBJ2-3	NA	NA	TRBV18	CASSNRQVFGGTDTQYF	TGTGCCAGCTCAAACCGTCAGGTCTTTGGCGGCACAGATACGCAGTATTTT
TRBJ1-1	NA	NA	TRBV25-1	CASSGALNTEAFF	TGTGCCAGCAGTGGGGCCTTGAACACTGAAGCTTTCTTT
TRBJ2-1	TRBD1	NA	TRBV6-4	CASPWGQPDYNEQFF	TGTGCCAGCCCCTGGGGACAGCCTGATTACAATGAGCAGTTCTTC
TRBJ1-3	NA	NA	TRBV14	CASSQVYSGNTIYF	TGTGCCAGCAGCCAAGTCTACTCTGGAAACACCATATATTTT
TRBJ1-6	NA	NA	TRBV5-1	CASSLDRPAAGPLHF	TGCGCCAGCAGCTTGGACAGACCGGCGGCGGGACCCCTCCACTTT
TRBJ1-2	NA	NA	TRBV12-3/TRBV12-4	CASSFARVYGYTF	TGTGCCAGCAGTTTTGCGCGAGTCTATGGCTACACCTTC
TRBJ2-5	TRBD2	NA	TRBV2	CASSRLAPSQETQYF	TGTGCCAGCAGCCGACTAGCGCCCAGCCAAGAGACCCAGTACTTC
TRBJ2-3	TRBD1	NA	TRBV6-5	CASSWGQADTQYF	TGTGCCAGCAGCTGGGGACAGGCTGATACGCAGTATTTT
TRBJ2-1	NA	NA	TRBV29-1	CSVHVEGVGGEQFF	TGCAGCGTTCATGTGGAGGGAGTGGGCGGTGAGCAGTTCTTC
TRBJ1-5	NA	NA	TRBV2	CASSYRRNSNQPQHF	TGTGCCAGCTCGTACAGGAGAAATAGCAATCAGCCCCAGCATTTT
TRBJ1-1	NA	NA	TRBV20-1	CSAGDIEAFF	TGCAGTGCAGGGGACATTGAAGCTTTCTTT
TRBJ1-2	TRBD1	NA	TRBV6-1	CASSEDKGQTYGYTF	TGTGCCAGCAGTGAAGATAAGGGACAGACATATGGCTACACCTTC
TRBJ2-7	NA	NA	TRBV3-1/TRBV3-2	CASSLGLGRYEQYF	TGTGCCAGCAGCCTCGGACTCGGACGCTACGAGCAGTACTTC
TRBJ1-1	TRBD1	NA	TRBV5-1	CASSPQWTGLNTEAFF	TGCGCCAGCAGCCCTCAGTGGACAGGACTGAACACTGAAGCTTTCTTT
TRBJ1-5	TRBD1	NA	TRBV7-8	CASSYGQGQANQPQHF	TGTGCCAGCAGCTATGGACAGGGCCAAGCAAATCAGCCCCAGCATTTT
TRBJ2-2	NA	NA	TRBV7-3	CASSFQENTGELFF	TGTGCCAGCAGCTTCCAGGAGAACACCGGGGAGCTGTTTTTT
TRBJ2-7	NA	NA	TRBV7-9	CASSLEGRLDEQYF	TGTGCCAGCAGCTTAGAAGGCAGGCTGGACGAGCAGTACTTC
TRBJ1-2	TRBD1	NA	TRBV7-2	CASRITGTGIYGYTF	TGTGCCAGCAGAATCACCGGGACAGGGATCTATGGCTACACCTTC
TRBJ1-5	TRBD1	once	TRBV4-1	CASSQVAGTGGRGQPQHF	TGCGCCAGCAGCCAAGTAGCAGGGACAGGGGGTAGGGGTCAGCCCCAGCATTTT